This T cell receptor beta chain was recorded in a study of CD8 T cells in ankylosing spondylitis. Broader study findings: Prior literature has documented some motif variants in synovial fluid and blood from reactive arthritis. In peripheral blood, disease-linked CD8+ clones occurred at relatively low frequencies. Reportedly, significant enrichment of disease-linked clones occurred in matched ankylosing spondylitis synovial fluid.

This clonotype has a handful of counts. Its target is not known. Germline CDR1 is DFQATT and CDR2 is SNEGSKA (reference sequence). There are 11 residues in the CDR3. Preparation of TCR beta libraries was done by quantitative 5'-RACE with molecular barcodes. TCRdb analysed the 5' RACE reads with MiXCR anew, one entry per CDR3 protein. The repertoire holds more than 150,000 distinct CDR3 sequences, with roughly 20% as singletons. The chain recombines TRBV20-1 with TRBJ2-1; D gene uncertain. The sequence derives from a male donor between 5 and 35 years old with ankylosing spondylitis or in good health (not recorded which). The sequencing input was blood, either unsorted or a sorted T cell fraction (not recorded which). The CDR3 loop reads CSTTPYNEQFF. The CDR3 nucleotides are TGCAGCACGACTCCCTACAATGAGCAGTTCTTC.